This T cell receptor beta chain was retrieved from a study of blood T cell repertoires in COVID-19. Here immunoSEQ multiplex PCR was the method, and the copy in TCRdb shows in-frame clones only, minus some. The sample contains 150,000 to 200,000 clones, roughly 80% of which appear only once. The CDR3 has 16 residues. J was trimmed by 8 bases and V by 4 bases; bases with no gene match: 14. The germline gives CDR1 KGHDR, CDR2 SFDVKD. This sequence originates from a woman aged 40 to 50 with COVID-19, enrolled during active disease. Sequenced: peripheral blood. The chain has TRBV24-1 and TRBJ2-3, with TRBD1 matching 7 bases. Written as DNA, the CDR3 is TGTGCCACCAGTGACCGAGGGACAGATATTGTGGGTACGCAGTATTTT. It codes for CATSDRGTDIVGTQYF.